This T cell receptor (beta chain) was profiled in a study of technical replicates of blood from a few donors. Germline V CDR1 and CDR2: MNHEY, SMNVEV (reference sequence). This CDR3 has 15 amino acids. V shed 2 bases, J shed 8 bases, and the junction held 6 bases outside the gene matches. The repertoire was sequenced with immunoSEQ multiplex PCR; TCRdb's copy has only in-frame clones and lacks some. This sample has around 83,000 clones; more than 85% occur once, and the top ten carry approximately 0.4%. The rearrangement joins TRBV27 to TRBJ1-2, with 12 bases fitting TRBD1. This clonotype was sampled from a human donor in good health. Some clones in this sample may be carry-over from other donors' samples. Sequenced input: T cells isolated from PBMCs. CDR3 residues: CASSLIGTGGDGYTF. The CDR3 nucleotides are TGTGCCAGCAGTTTAATAGGGACAGGGGGCGACGGCTACACCTTC.